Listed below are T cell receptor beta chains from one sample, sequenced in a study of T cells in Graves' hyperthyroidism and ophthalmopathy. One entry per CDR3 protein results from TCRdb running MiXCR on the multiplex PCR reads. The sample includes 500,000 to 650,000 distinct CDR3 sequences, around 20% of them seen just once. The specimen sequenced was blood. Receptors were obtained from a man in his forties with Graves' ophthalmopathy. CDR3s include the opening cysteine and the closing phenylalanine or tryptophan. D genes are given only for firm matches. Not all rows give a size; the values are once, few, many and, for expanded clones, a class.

TGTGCCAGCAGTTTAAGGGAAGGCGGGGAGCTGTTTTTT | CASSLREGGELFF | TRBJ2-2 | . | . | TRBV12-3/TRBV12-4
TGTGCCAGCAGCGCGACTCCACTAGCCCCTGGGGTAGAGACCCAGTACTTC | CASSATPLAPGVETQYF | TRBJ2-5 | . | . | TRBV7-6
TGTGCCAGCAGGCTACAGGGGGCGCTCGGTCAGCCCCAGCATTTT | CASRLQGALGQPQHF | TRBJ1-5 | many | TRBD1 | TRBV12-3/TRBV12-4
TGTGCCAGCAGCTTAGAGGCCCCGGGACAGATTATTCGAGCAACTAATGAAAAACTGTTTTTT | CASSLEAPGQIIRATNEKLFF | TRBJ1-4 | . | TRBD1 | TRBV7-2
TGTGCCAGCAGCCAATCGACGCGGGAGACCCAGTACTTC | CASSQSTRETQYF | TRBJ2-5 | many | . | TRBV3-1
TGTGCCAGCAGCCGAAACCGACAGAGCTCCTACAATGAGCAGTTCTTC | CASSRNRQSSYNEQFF | TRBJ2-1 | few | . | TRBV7-9
TGCAGTGCCCTAGGGTCCACCGGGGAGCTGTTTTTT | CSALGSTGELFF | TRBJ2-2 | . | . | TRBV20-1
TGTGCCGTGCGGAGTTTGGACAAGGACAATGAGCAGTTCTTC | CAVRSLDKDNEQFF | TRBJ2-1 | . | . | TRBV10-3
TGTGCCAGCAATTTCGTCCGAGGCCAACTAAAAGCTTTCTTT | CASNFVRGQLKAFF | TRBJ1-1 | . | . | TRBV12-3/TRBV12-4
TGTGCCAGCAGTGCCCCAGCGGGGGGCACAGATACGCAGTATTTT | CASSAPAGGTDTQYF | TRBJ2-3 | many | TRBD2 | TRBV2
TGTGCCAGCAGGAGGACGGACTCCTACGAGCAGTACTTC | CASRRTDSYEQYF | TRBJ2-7 | many | . | TRBV6-2/TRBV6-3
TGTGCCAGCAGCTTATTTTCCGGGGAAGAGACCCAGTACTTC | CASSLFSGEETQYF | TRBJ2-5 | . | . | TRBV7-9
TGTGCCAGCAGGGGTACAAACGGAAACACCATATATTTT | CASRGTNGNTIYF | TRBJ1-3 | many | . | TRBV2
TGCGCCAGCAGCTTGCTAGGGCCGGGGGAGGGCAATCAGCCCCAGCATTTT | CASSLLGPGEGNQPQHF | TRBJ1-5 | few | . | TRBV5-1
TGTGCCAGCAGTTACTCGAGACGGGACAGCACAGATACGCAGTATTTT | CASSYSRRDSTDTQYF | TRBJ2-3 | few | . | TRBV6-2/TRBV6-3
TGCGCCAGCAGTGTCCGGACTAGCGGGGCCAATACGCAGTATTTT | CASSVRTSGANTQYF | TRBJ2-3 | . | TRBD2 | TRBV10-2
TGTGCCAGCAGCCTCGGGACAGCTTTATGGGGCTACACCTTC | CASSLGTALWGYTF | TRBJ1-2 | . | TRBD1 | TRBV12-3/TRBV12-4
TGTGCCAGCAGCTTCCCACCCTACAATGAGCAGTTCTTC | CASSFPPYNEQFF | TRBJ2-1 | many | . | TRBV11-2
TGCAGTGCTAGACCGGGACAGGTGGGGTCACCCCTCCACTTT | CSARPGQVGSPLHF | TRBJ1-6 | many | TRBD1 | TRBV20-1
TGTGCCAGCAGCTTGGGACTAGCGGGAACCTACGAGCAGTTCTTC | CASSLGLAGTYEQFF | TRBJ2-1 | . | TRBD2 | TRBV11-2
TGCGCCAGCAGCCAAACCGGGAGCGTTTACGAGCAGTACTTC | CASSQTGSVYEQYF | TRBJ2-7 | . | . | TRBV4-1
TGTGCCAGCAGTTCTGGGACTAGCGGGGGACCTGGGGCCAACGTCCTGACTTTC | CASSSGTSGGPGANVLTF | TRBJ2-6 | . | TRBD2 | TRBV12-3/TRBV12-4
TGCGCCAGCAGCCGGGACCCCGAAGGGAGTCAGCCCCAGCATTTT | CASSRDPEGSQPQHF | TRBJ1-5 | many | . | TRBV5-1
TGTGCCATCAGTGAATCCGGGACAGGAGGCAATCAGCCCCAGCATTTT | CAISESGTGGNQPQHF | TRBJ1-5 | . | TRBD1 | TRBV10-3
TGCAGCGGCGCCACATACCCTGAAGCTTTCTTT | CSGATYPEAFF | TRBJ1-1 | . | . | TRBV29-1
TGCGCCAGCAGCGTCCTGGGTCCGGATACGCAGTATTTT | CASSVLGPDTQYF | TRBJ2-3 | . | . | TRBV5-1
TGCAGCGTCGCAGGGGGACACACCATATATTTT | CSVAGGHTIYF | TRBJ1-3 | once | TRBD1 | TRBV29-1
TGTGCCAGCAGCCAAGGGACTAGCGGGGGAGTCCAAGAGACCCAGTACTTC | CASSQGTSGGVQETQYF | TRBJ2-5 | many | TRBD2 | TRBV3-1
TGTGCCAGCAGACCCCCTGGGGTGTATGGCTACACCTTC | CASRPPGVYGYTF | TRBJ1-2 | . | . | TRBV6-1
TGTGCCAGCAGCCAACCTAGCGGGGCTAGCACAGATACGCAGTATTTT | CASSQPSGASTDTQYF | TRBJ2-3 | . | TRBD2 | TRBV4-2
TGTGCCATCGGACAGGGAACCACTGAAGCTTTCTTT | CAIGQGTTEAFF | TRBJ1-1 | . | TRBD1 | TRBV10-3
TGCAGCGGGGAATGGGGGGGCACTGAAGCTTTCTTT | CSGEWGGTEAFF | TRBJ1-1 | few | . | TRBV29-1
TGTGCCAGCAGTTCCCCGGATCCGGCCCAGTACTTC | CASSSPDPAQYF | TRBJ2-5 | . | . | TRBV6-2/TRBV6-3
TGTGCCAGCAACCCGGGACAGGGGAAAAACACCATATATTTT | CASNPGQGKNTIYF | TRBJ1-3 | . | TRBD1 | TRBV9
TGTGCCAGCAGCCCCGGGGCAGCAACTAATGAAAAACTGTTTTTT | CASSPGAATNEKLFF | TRBJ1-4 | . | . | TRBV9
TGCAGCGTTGTATTCTCATGGGGGACTGAAGCTTTCTTT | CSVVFSWGTEAFF | TRBJ1-1 | . | . | TRBV29-1
TGTGCCAGCAGTGTTGGATATAGCAATCAGCCCCAGCATTTT | CASSVGYSNQPQHF | TRBJ1-5 | . | . | TRBV2
TGTGCCAGCAGTTTATGGGGCTCAAAACAAGAGACCCAGTACTTC | CASSLWGSKQETQYF | TRBJ2-5 | many | . | TRBV28
TGTGCCAGCAGTTACTCGCCTGGAGCGGGGGCTAATAATGAGCAGTTCTTC | CASSYSPGAGANNEQFF | TRBJ2-1 | many | TRBD2 | TRBV6-2/TRBV6-3
TGTGCCAGCAGCCTACCAGGGACAGGGATGTTCTCCTACGAGCAGTACTTC | CASSLPGTGMFSYEQYF | TRBJ2-7 | many | TRBD1 | TRBV11-1
TGCGCCAGCAGCCAAGGTCTAGCGGGAGCTGTAGCAGATACGCAGTATTTT | CASSQGLAGAVADTQYF | TRBJ2-3 | . | TRBD2 | TRBV4-1
TGTGCCAGCACGGGGGGTTCCGCGAACACCGGGGAGCTGTTTTTT | CASTGGSANTGELFF | TRBJ2-2 | . | TRBD2 | TRBV28
TGCAGTATTTTAAGGACTAGCGGGGGGAGCACAGATACGCAGTATTTT | CSILRTSGGSTDTQYF | TRBJ2-3 | . | TRBD2 | TRBV20-1
TGTGCCAGTATGGGGACAGGGGGACCGAACACTGAAGCTTTCTTT | CASMGTGGPNTEAFF | TRBJ1-1 | . | TRBD1 | TRBV19
TGTGCCACCAGTAGGACAGGGAAAGGCACAGATACGCAGTATTTT | CATSRTGKGTDTQYF | TRBJ2-3 | few | TRBD1 | TRBV24-1
TGTGCCAGCAGCCAAGATTTCCGGGAGAGTGAGCAGTTCTTC | CASSQDFRESEQFF | TRBJ2-1 | few | . | TRBV14
TGCGCCAGCAGCCTCCTGGACAGGCACACCGGGGAGCTGTTTTTT | CASSLLDRHTGELFF | TRBJ2-2 | many | TRBD1 | TRBV5-1
TGTGCCAGCAGCGCTCCTCTGGAAAGCCATGAGCAGTTCTTC | CASSAPLESHEQFF | TRBJ2-1 | few | . | TRBV3-1
TGTGCCAGCAGTTTAAGGGACAGGGAACGACAAGAGACCCAGTACTTC | CASSLRDRERQETQYF | TRBJ2-5 | once | TRBD1 | TRBV6-2/TRBV6-3
TGCAGTGCCCTACACGGCCAGGGAAATTCACCCCTCCACTTT | CSALHGQGNSPLHF | TRBJ1-6 | . | . | TRBV20-1
TGTGCCAGCCGGGACGGAGAGACCCAGTACTTC | CASRDGETQYF | TRBJ2-5 | many | . | TRBV2
TGTGCCAGCAGCCACGGGGTGAGCACTGAAGCTTTCTTT | CASSHGVSTEAFF | TRBJ1-1 | . | . | TRBV7-9
TGTGCCAGCAGTTTACCTGCGGAGACGGGGGGCTACGAGCAGTACTTC | CASSLPAETGGYEQYF | TRBJ2-7 | many | TRBD2 | TRBV28
TGTGCCAGCCAAATTGGGGGGCCCGAGCAGTACTTC | CASQIGGPEQYF | TRBJ2-7 | . | . | TRBV2
TGTGCCAGTTCAAGAACGGGACAAAACACCGGGGAGCTGTTTTTT | CASSRTGQNTGELFF | TRBJ2-2 | many | . | TRBV7-2
TGTGCCAGCTCGCGGGACAGTCCAAATCAGCCCCAGCATTTT | CASSRDSPNQPQHF | TRBJ1-5 | many | TRBD1 | TRBV18
TGCGCCAGCAGCCCGAGTGCCCTTGATACGCAGTATTTT | CASSPSALDTQYF | TRBJ2-3 | many | . | TRBV5-1